These 28 T cell receptor beta chains were all obtained from the same sample, sequenced in a study of shared clonotypes between healthy human individuals. Naive CD8 cells lacked CD45RO, underwent positive selection for CCR7 and left out terminally differentiated effector memory CD45RA+ cells. Sequencing used immunoSEQ multiplex PCR; TCRdb keeps in-frame clones, though not all of them. Among over 750,000 clones listed, approximately 97% were seen once. Source material: naive CD8+ T cells sorted from blood. These TCRs come from a man aged 30 to 39 in good health.

This sequence joins TRBV14 and TRBJ1-4, with 7 bases fitting TRBD1. The CDR3 length is 16 residues. Germline CDR1 is SGHDN and CDR2 is FVKESK. The trim removed 0 bases at V and 8 bases at J, leaving 9 bases unmatched. The CDR3 protein is CASSQDVGGFGEKLFF. The DNA of the CDR3 is TGTGCCAGCAGCCAAGATGTAGGGGGCTTTGGCGAAAAACTGTTTTTT.

This chain links TRBV9 with TRBJ2-7; 16 nucleotides align to TRBD2. Per the germline V gene, CDR1 is SGDLS and CDR2 is YYNGEE. J lost 5 bases, V lost 0 bases, and 8 bases had no gene match. The CDR3 length is 18 residues. The CDR3 region is CASSVEGLAGGPGDEQYF. The CDR3 DNA reads TGTGCCAGCAGCGTAGAGGGACTAGCGGGAGGGCCTGGCGACGAGCAGTACTTC.

This chain connects TRBV6-4 to TRBJ2-7; no reliable D call. Germline-derived CDR1 and CDR2 are MRHNA and SNTAGT. V lost 3 bases and J 2 bases, leaving 20 bases between the germline ends. The CDR3 consists of 17 residues. The DNA of the CDR3 is TGTGCCAGCAGTGATTTTCTGTTGGAAAGGGTCCCCTACGAGCAGTACTTC. Amino acid sequence: CASSDFLLERVPYEQYF.

The rearrangement uses TRBV27 and TRBJ1-2; no definite D call. Germline V lookup: CDR1 MNHEY, CDR2 SMNVEV (reference sequence). V lost 6 bases to trimming and J lost 5 bases, with 13 bases between them. The CDR3 covers 13 residues. The CDR3 coding sequence is TGTGCCAGCAGCCGCTCCTACCGGTATGGCTACACCTTC. It specifies CASSRSYRYGYTF.

The chain joins TRBV7-9 to TRBJ2-5; 13 bases are shared with TRBD2. Germline V CDR1 and CDR2: SEHNR, FQNEAQ (reference sequence). V lost 6 bases and J lost 2; bases outside the gene matches: 6. The CDR3 consists of 16 residues. CDR3 protein: CASSLPGLAGQETQYF. The CDR3 nucleotides are TGTGCCAGCAGTCTACCGGGACTAGCGGGGCAAGAGACCCAGTACTTC. The variable domain in full, with the rest retrieved from reference TRBV7-9 and TRBJ2-5, is DTGVSQNPRHKITKRGQNVTFRCDPISEHNRLYWYRQTLGQGPEFLTYFQNEAQLEKSRLLSDRFSAERPKGSFSTLEIQRTEQGDSAMYLCASSLPGLAGQETQYFGPGTRLLVL.

This chain connects TRBV10-3 to TRBJ2-1; D is uncertain. Germline assignment: CDR1 ENHRY and CDR2 SYGVKD. The V end was cut by 10 bases, the J end by 7 bases, with 11 bases between. CDR3 length: 11 amino acids. The CDR3 bases are TGTGCCAGCCAAGTGGGTAATGAGCAGTTCTTC. This translates into CASQVGNEQFF.

This sequence joins TRBV30 and TRBJ2-3; 12 bases map to TRBD2. The CDR3 contains 15 residues. Trimming removed 1 base from V and 5 bases from J; junction bases left unmatched: 4. The germline CDR1 and CDR2 sequences are GTSNPN and SVGIG (reference sequence). CDR3 DNA sequence: TGTGCCTGGAGTGGACTAGCGGGAGTGTTAGATACGCAGTATTTT. This gives the protein CAWSGLAGVLDTQYF.

In this sample, this clone turned up once. The chain uses TRBV15 and TRBJ2-2; 8 bases are a match to TRBD1. Trimming cost V 6 bases and J 1 base; bases outside gene matches: 10. Germline CDR1 is LNHNV and CDR2 is YYDKDF (reference sequence). This CDR3 spans 17 amino acids. This CDR3 reads CATSSPFGQGNTGELFF. In nucleotides, the CDR3 is TGTGCCACCAGTTCCCCCTTCGGACAGGGGAACACCGGGGAGCTGTTTTTT.

The table lists this clone with a count of one. The rearrangement uses TRBV11-2 and TRBJ1-1, with D tentatively TRBD1 (6 bases). The CDR3 loop spans 16 amino acids. CDR1 and CDR2 (germline): SGHAT, FQNNGV. V shed 4 bases and J shed 1 base, with 16 bases lying between them. The CDR3 DNA follows: TGTGCCAGCAGCTCCGGACAGCCGAACCCGAACACTGAAGCTTTCTTT. This sequence encodes CASSSGQPNPNTEAFF. Combining the CDR3 with reference TRBV11-2 and TRBJ1-1 gives the whole variable domain EAGVAQSPRYKIIEKRQSVAFWCNPISGHATLYWYQQILGQGPKLLIQFQNNGVVDDSQLPKDRFSAERLKGVDSTLKIQPAKLEDSAVYLCASSSGQPNPNTEAFFGQGTRLTVV.

Details on this clone: Other DNA variants within this sample encode the same CDR3. The rearrangement links TRBV4-1 to TRBJ2-3, with a possible D match to TRBD2 (5 bases). CDR3 length: 15 amino acids. Germline lookup yields CDR1 MGHRA and CDR2 YSYEKL. V was pared by 0 bases and J by 0 bases, with 7 bases between. The CDR3 nucleotides read TGCGCCAGCAGCCAAGAACCGGGGAGCACAGATACGCAGTATTTT. It translates to CASSQEPGSTDTQYF.

The chain has TRBV30 and TRBJ1-5; 10 nucleotides agree with TRBD1. The CDR3 length is 14 residues. Losses at the gene ends were 4 bases for V and 7 bases for J; bases not matched to a gene: 7. The germline gives CDR1 GTSNPN, CDR2 SVGIG (reference sequence). CDR3 nucleotide sequence: TGTGCCTGGACTCCAGGGACAGGGGACCAGCCCCAGCATTTT. Protein sequence: CAWTPGTGDQPQHF.

Only one count was recorded for this clone. The chain links TRBV29-1 to TRBJ1-1; 9 positions match TRBD1. The CDR3 contains 14 residues. V lost 3 bases and J lost 1; bases outside the gene matches: 3. CDR1 SQVTM and CDR2 ANQGSEA come from the germline V gene. The CDR3 loop reads CSVDWTGENTEAFF. The DNA for the CDR3 is TGCAGCGTTGACTGGACAGGGGAGAACACTGAAGCTTTCTTT.

The chain combines TRBV7-9 with TRBJ2-2; D is perhaps TRBD2 (6 bases). Per germline, CDR1 SEHNR and CDR2 FQNEAQ (reference sequence). The V end was cut by 2 bases, the J end by 7 bases, with 11 bases between. The CDR3 spans 14 residues. DNA of the CDR3: TGTGCCAGCAGCTTATTAGGAGGGGTCGGGGAGCTGTTTTTT. Translated, it gives CASSLLGGVGELFF.

The chain has TRBV6-5 and TRBJ2-7; TRBD2 aligns across 7 bases. With 7 bases clipped from V and 5 bases from J, the junction kept 8 bases outside the gene matches. Looked up from germline, CDR1 is MNHEY and CDR2 is SVGAGI. The CDR3 runs to 13 residues. For the CDR3, the DNA is TGTGCCAGCATGAGCGGGACGGCCCACGAGCAGTACTTC. It is translated as CASMSGTAHEQYF.

The chain links TRBV11-2 to TRBJ2-1; D might be TRBD2 (6 bases). The CDR3 contains 17 residues. V shed 2 bases and J shed 4 bases, with 18 bases lying between them. The germline CDR1 and CDR2 sequences are SGHAT and FQNNGV. The CDR3, as DNA: TGTGCCAGCAGCTTACCACCCCGGATAGCGGATTACAATGAGCAGTTCTTC. Protein: CASSLPPRIADYNEQFF.

The J gene is TRBJ2-5, the V gene TRBV7-6; D is undetermined. Trimming stripped 3 bases from V and 1 base from J, with 6 bases between. Germline CDR1 is SGHVS and CDR2 is FNYEAQ. There are 13 residues in the CDR3. The CDR3 DNA sequence: TGTGCCAGCAGCTTTGAGGTCCAAGAGACCCAGTACTTC. Translated, it gives CASSFEVQETQYF.

This clone was observed a single time. The chain has TRBV19 and TRBJ2-7, with 12 positions matching TRBD2. The CDR3 has 16 residues. After removal of 7 bases from V and 2 bases from J, the junction contained 9 bases not matched to a gene. Germline V gene lookup returns CDR1 LNHDA and CDR2 SQIVND (reference sequence). DNA for the CDR3: TGTGCCAGTAACCCCCGGACTAGCGGGACGACCTACGAGCAGTACTTC. Translating gives CASNPRTSGTTYEQYF.

This clone is a singleton in its sample. V and J are TRBV12-2 and TRBJ2-5; TRBD1 was called by the table and not checked on the DNA. TRBV12-2 is a listed pseudogene. The length of the CDR3 is 16 residues. DNA of the CDR3: TGTGCAAGTCGCTTATATCAGGGGGTATGGAGAGAGACCCAGTACTTC. Its protein is CASRLYQGVWRETQYF.

The rearrangement joins TRBV4-1 to TRBJ2-7; possibly TRBD2 for D (6 bases). V was shortened by 1 base and J by 3 bases, with 22 bases between the two germline ends. Germline V gene lookup returns CDR1 MGHRA and CDR2 YSYEKL. This CDR3 spans 18 amino acids. The CDR3 loop reads CASSQASGSGWVSYEQYF. The CDR3 region has the DNA TGCGCCAGCAGCCAAGCGTCCGGGAGTGGATGGGTAAGCTACGAGCAGTACTTC.

This rearrangement joins TRBV15 to TRBJ2-7; unclear D gene. In germline, CDR1 is LNHNV, CDR2 YYDKDF (reference sequence). V gave up 5 bases and J gave up 2 bases, with 13 bases separating them. The CDR3 is 14 residues long. CDR3 amino acids: CATSVSPGPYEQYF. The CDR3 DNA reads as TGTGCCACCAGCGTATCACCGGGCCCCTACGAGCAGTACTTC.

The chain carries TRBV27 and TRBJ2-7, with D unclear. CDR3 length: 12 residues. Germline V gives CDR1 MNHEY, CDR2 SMNVEV (reference sequence). The germline V and J ends were trimmed by 7 bases and 2 bases, with 9 bases remaining between them. The CDR3 bases are TGTGCCAGCAAGGTAGTTCCCTACGAGCAGTACTTC. Residues: CASKVVPYEQYF.

This chain uses TRBV19 with TRBJ2-7, with 13 positions matching TRBD2. The CDR3 runs to 14 residues. Germline CDR1 is LNHDA and CDR2 is SQIVND (reference sequence). Losses at the gene ends were 7 bases for V and 5 bases for J; bases not matched to a gene: 5. The CDR3 DNA is TGTGCCAGTAAATCACTAGCGGGAGGGAACGAGCAGTACTTC. Encoded protein: CASKSLAGGNEQYF.

The J gene is TRBJ2-1, the V gene TRBV28, with a weak D call TRBD1 (6 bases). Germline loops: CDR1 MDHEN, CDR2 SYDVKM. V was shortened by 5 bases and J by 2 bases, with 13 bases between the two germline ends. The CDR3 has 15 amino acids. DNA for the CDR3: TGTGCCAGCAGTCAAGGACAGAACCCCTACAATGAGCAGTTCTTC. Translating it yields CASSQGQNPYNEQFF.

The CDR3 coding sequence is TGTGCCAGCAGCCGGACTAGCGGGAACTACAATGAGCAGTTCTTC. This encodes CASSRTSGNYNEQFF. The chain carries TRBV7-9 and TRBJ2-1; 12 bases align to TRBD2. The CDR3 has 15 residues. The germline V gene has CDR1 SEHNR and CDR2 FQNEAQ (reference sequence). Germline trimming cut 5 bases from V and 3 bases from J; bases unmatched to any gene: 2.

The chain recombines TRBV10-2 with TRBJ2-1, with D possibly being TRBD2 (6 bases). With 3 bases removed from V and 2 bases from J, the gap between germline ends came to 14 bases. CDR1 and CDR2 from the germline V gene are WSHSY and SAAADI. The CDR3 is 16 amino acids. The chain's CDR3 is CASSDLLAPTYNEQFF. The CDR3 region has the DNA TGCGCCAGCAGTGACCTCCTAGCGCCGACCTACAATGAGCAGTTCTTC.

The gene calls are TRBV27 and TRBJ2-7; TRBD1 matches 7 bases. In germline, CDR1 is MNHEY, CDR2 SMNVEV (reference sequence). V shed 6 bases and J 11 bases; nucleotides not matched to a gene: 19. The CDR3 is 15 amino acids. The CDR3 nucleotides are TGTGCCAGCAGAATTAACCCGGGACAGCCGAGAGTTGAGTACTTC. Translated, it gives CASRINPGQPRVEYF.

V usage is TRBV6-6 and J usage is TRBJ2-7; either TRBD1 or TRBD2 may fit D (6 bases each). The V gene's germline CDR1 is MNHNY and CDR2 SVGAGI (reference sequence). V gave up 2 bases and J gave up 3 bases, with 14 bases separating them. This CDR3 is 15 amino acids long. CDR3 protein: CASSYRGTPIYEQYF. Written as DNA, the CDR3 is TGTGCCAGCAGTTACCGCGGGACACCAATCTACGAGCAGTACTTC.

Regarding this clone: The same CDR3 also results from other DNA sequences found in this sample. The chain recombines TRBV6-5 with TRBJ1-1, with D possibly TRBD1 on 6 matching bases. V lost 0 bases to trimming and J lost 0 bases, with 8 bases between them. The CDR3 spans 15 residues. Germline V gene sequence: CDR1 MNHEY, CDR2 SVGAGI. This CDR3 is CASSYSQGMNTEAFF. The CDR3, as DNA: TGTGCCAGCAGTTACTCACAGGGAATGAACACTGAAGCTTTCTTT.